In its sample, the clone carrying this TCR beta chain was seen once. The data originate from a study of blood T cell repertoires in COVID-19. The study drew participants aged about 18 to 95 years from roughly 25 US areas. Participants' own reports of clinical history determined their cohort assignment. Recovered Cohort 3 donors showed two negative PCRs, clearance, or symptom resolution. CDR1 and CDR2 (germline): MNHNS, SASEGT. Trimming took 1 base from V and 7 from J, leaving 16 bases between them. The CDR3 is 15 amino acids. The repertoire was sequenced with immunoSEQ multiplex PCR; TCRdb's copy has only in-frame clones and lacks some. The sample lists 310,000 or so clones, about 91% occurring once.

The specimen sequenced was PBMCs or T cells enriched from blood (not recorded which). The clonotype comes from a woman younger than 35 who had recovered from COVID-19. The rearrangement joins TRBV6-1 to TRBJ1-2; D is unclear. The CDR3 sequence: CASSEEAGWSVGYTF. CDR3 coding DNA: TGTGCCAGCAGTGAAGAGGCGGGCTGGTCGGTTGGCTACACCTTC.